A single T cell receptor (beta chain) is shown here with its context. Its cognate antigen is unknown. TRB rearrangements spanning V, D and J were amplified using mixed TRB-A/B primers. One entry per CDR3 protein, called by TCRdb with MiXCR from the multiplex PCR reads. This sample has 4,000 to 4,500 distinct CDR3 sequences; 27% occur once, and the top ten carry about 33%. Trimming stripped 0 bases from V and 6 bases from J, with 19 bases between. CDR3 size: 16 residues. Germline values: CDR1 SGHDT, CDR2 YYEEEE. The template was genomic DNA from peripheral blood, not RNA. The data belong to a study of T cell repertoires in aging, cancer and after chemotherapy. Study results and caveats: Hematological cancer patients had lymphoid organ infiltration that may impair thymic emigration or T cell expansion.

This receptor was identified in a human donor with a blood cancer. The V call is TRBV5-6, the J call TRBJ2-7, with D maybe TRBD2 (6 bases). The sequenced material came from blood. The CDR3 nucleotides are TGTGCCAGCAGCTTGGTTGGCGGGGATTTGATTACCGAGCAGTACTTC. Translated, it gives CASSLVGGDLITEQYF.